The text below deals with one T cell receptor beta chain. In the study's own analysis: Amplification with reference gene primers provided the estimates of nucleated cell counts. The protocol was immunoSEQ multiplex PCR, while the TCRdb copy is restricted to in-frame clones and leaves out a portion. V and J calls plus clone size are reproduced from that table; the DNA served to infer D and trimming. This table has hundreds of thousands of clones, 82% appearing once. The sample belongs to a study of blood T cell repertoires in COVID-19. Study-level background: Italy, Spain and the United States were the sources of the convalescent and acute COVID-19 samples. Sources were T cells, B-cell-depleted T cells, or PBMCs; the material itself was cDNA or gDNA.

The V gene's germline CDR1 is MDHEN and CDR2 SYDVKM. CDR3 length: 15 amino acids. The V segment lost 6 bases and the J segment 1 base; nucleotides outside the gene matches: 3. The V and J genes are TRBV28 and TRBJ1-6; 7 nucleotides line up with TRBD1. The specimen was peripheral blood. The sequence was obtained from a woman older than 75 with acute or convalescent COVID-19. The CDR3 protein is CASREGASYNSPLHF. CDR3 DNA: TGTGCCAGCAGAGAGGGGGCTTCCTATAATTCACCCCTCCACTTT.